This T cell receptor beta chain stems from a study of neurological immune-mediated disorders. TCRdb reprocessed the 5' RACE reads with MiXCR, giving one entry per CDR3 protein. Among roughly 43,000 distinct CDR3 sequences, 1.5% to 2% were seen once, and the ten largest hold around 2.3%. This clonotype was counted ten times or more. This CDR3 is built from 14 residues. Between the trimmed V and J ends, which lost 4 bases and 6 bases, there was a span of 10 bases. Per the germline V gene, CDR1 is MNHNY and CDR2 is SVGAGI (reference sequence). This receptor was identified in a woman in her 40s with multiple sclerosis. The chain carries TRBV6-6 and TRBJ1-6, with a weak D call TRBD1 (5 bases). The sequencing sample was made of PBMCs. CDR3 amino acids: CASSSQVFNSPLHF. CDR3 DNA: TGTGCCAGCAGTTCACAGGTTTTTAATTCACCCCTCCACTTT.